The 28 T cell receptor beta chains in this list originate from one sample, sequenced in a study of blood T cell repertoires in COVID-19. Sequencing used immunoSEQ multiplex PCR; TCRdb keeps in-frame clones, though not all of them. The sample lists 37,000 or so clones; around four fifths were seen once. Sequences were obtained from peripheral blood. The receptors stem from a human donor in a cohort sampled during active COVID-19.

The V and J genes are TRBV24-1 and TRBJ2-1; tentative D call: TRBD1 (5 bases). V dropped 2 bases and J dropped 4 bases, with 5 bases sitting between them. This CDR3 comprises 13 residues. Looked up from germline, CDR1 is KGHDR and CDR2 is SFDVKD. The CDR3 reads CATSDSGYNEQFF. For the CDR3, the DNA is TGTGCCACCAGTGATTCAGGGTACAATGAGCAGTTCTTC.

J is TRBJ2-7 and V is TRBV12-5; 9 positions agree with TRBD2. The CDR3 extends over 13 amino acids. The germline V gene encodes CDR1 LGHNT and CDR2 FRNRAP. The junction had 4 bases not matched to a gene; V was cut back by 8 bases and J by 2 bases. The CDR3 DNA sequence: TGTGCTAGTAGCCCTAGCGGGGCCTACGAGCAGTACTTC. As protein: CASSPSGAYEQYF.

The chain carries TRBV2 and TRBJ2-6, with TRBD1 matching 7 bases. Germline values: CDR1 SNHLY, CDR2 FYNNEI. There are 15 residues in the CDR3. With V trimmed by 4 bases and J by 4 bases, 4 bases remained unmatched. CDR3 amino acids: CASSGQGRGANVLTF. The CDR3 DNA reads as TGTGCCAGCAGTGGACAGGGTCGGGGGGCCAACGTCCTGACTTTC. The whole variable domain, remainder taken from reference TRBV2 and TRBJ2-6, is EPEVTQTPSHQVTQMGQEVILRCVPISNHLYFYWYRQILGQKVEFLVSFYNNEISEKSEIFDDQFSVERPDGSNFTLKIRSTKLEDSAMYFCASSGQGRGANVLTFGAGSRLTVL.

This clone was seen just once. The chain has TRBV5-1 and TRBJ2-7; TRBD2 is a possible D gene (6 bases). Trimming stripped 0 bases from V and 1 base from J, with 8 bases between. The germline gives CDR1 SGHRS, CDR2 YFSETQ. This CDR3 spans 14 amino acids. The CDR3 coding sequence is TGCGCCAGCAGCTTGGATGCGGGGTCCTACGAGCAGTACTTC. Protein product: CASSLDAGSYEQYF.

The CDR3 loop reads CATSDLLRQEQYF. CDR3 in DNA: TGTGCCACCAGTGATCTCCTGCGACAGGAGCAGTACTTC. The chain combines TRBV24-1 with TRBJ2-7; tentative D call: TRBD1 (5 bases). V was cut by 3 bases and J by 7 bases, with 12 bases left in between. Germline V gives CDR1 KGHDR, CDR2 SFDVKD. There are 13 residues in the CDR3.

The CDR3 DNA reads as TGCGCCAGCAGCTTAGGACAGAGAGACACTGAAGCTTTCTTT. As protein: CASSLGQRDTEAFF. The J gene is TRBJ1-1, the V gene TRBV5-1, with a weak D call TRBD1 (6 bases). Per the germline V gene, CDR1 is SGHRS and CDR2 is YFSETQ. V lost 2 bases, J lost 3 bases, and 11 bases lay in between. There are 14 residues in the CDR3.

Only a few counts were recorded for this clone. J is TRBJ1-6 and V is TRBV28; D unresolved. The CDR3 totals 15 residues. V was cut by 6 bases and J by 0 bases, with 9 bases left in between. Per germline, CDR1 MDHEN and CDR2 SYDVKM. The CDR3 loop reads CASSTQSSYNSPLHF. The DNA for the CDR3 is TGTGCCAGCAGCACACAAAGCTCCTATAATTCACCCCTCCACTTT.

The CDR3 region has the DNA TGTGCCAGCAGCTCCCTAGGGGGTGAAGAGCAGTACTTC. Protein product: CASSSLGGEEQYF. The chain recombines TRBV7-9 with TRBJ2-7, with D tentatively TRBD1 (6 bases). Per germline, CDR1 SEHNR and CDR2 FQNEAQ (reference sequence). The CDR3 has 13 residues. V was shortened by 4 bases and J by 7 bases, with 14 bases between the two germline ends.

V usage is TRBV28 and J usage is TRBJ2-2, with 10 bases aligning to TRBD1. CDR1 MDHEN and CDR2 SYDVKM come from the germline V gene. The trim removed 3 bases at V and 4 bases at J, leaving 5 bases unmatched. CDR3 length: 16 amino acids. Here the CDR3 reads CASSLVTGGFTGELFF. CDR3 DNA: TGTGCCAGCAGTTTGGTGACAGGGGGCTTCACCGGGGAGCTGTTTTTT.

The chain uses TRBV9 and TRBJ2-2; TRBD1 aligns across 8 bases. This CDR3 spans 14 amino acids. Losses at the gene ends were 3 bases for V and 5 bases for J; bases not matched to a gene: 3. Germline CDR1 and CDR2: SGDLS and YYNGEE. DNA of the CDR3: TGTGCCAGCAGCGCAGACAGGGGAACCGGGGAGCTGTTTTTT. This sequence encodes CASSADRGTGELFF.

The V call is TRBV11-2, the J call TRBJ2-3; D is possibly TRBD2 (5 bases). CDR3 size: 15 residues. Germline assignment: CDR1 SGHAT and CDR2 FQNNGV. V was clipped by 5 bases and J by 1 base, with 13 bases between them. In nucleotides, the CDR3 is TGTGCCAGCAGCCGAGGGTGGCGGGGCACAGATACGCAGTATTTT. It codes for CASSRGWRGTDTQYF.

The chain has TRBV18 and TRBJ2-2, with 8 bases aligning to TRBD1. From germline, CDR1 is KGHSH and CDR2 LQKENI. Unmatched junction bases numbered 6, after V lost 7 bases and J lost 5 bases. This CDR3 comprises 14 residues. The CDR3: CASYRDRRTGELFF. The CDR3 region has the DNA TGTGCCAGCTACCGGGACAGGCGAACCGGGGAGCTGTTTTTT.

V gene TRBV12-3 or TRBV12-4 combines with J gene TRBJ1-1; no definite D call. CDR3 length: 13 residues. V lost 6 bases, J lost 4 bases, and 12 bases lay in between. The CDR3 DNA reads TGTGCCAGCAGACGTCAGGAGGGCACTGAAGCTTTCTTT. This gives the protein CASRRQEGTEAFF.

The chain is built from TRBV7-3 and TRBJ2-2, with 10 bases aligning to TRBD1. Per the germline V gene, CDR1 is SGHTA and CDR2 is FQGTGA. V dropped 3 bases and J dropped 4; count of bases not matched to a gene: 5. The CDR3 spans 16 residues. The CDR3 DNA sequence: TGTGCCAGCAGCTTCCGGGACAGGGGAGCCACCGGGGAGCTGTTTTTT. Translated: CASSFRDRGATGELFF.

This rearrangement joins TRBV30 to TRBJ2-5; D unresolved. The ends were cut back, 7 bases at V and 5 bases at J, with 11 bases in the middle. The CDR3 extends over 11 amino acids. Germline V gene sequence: CDR1 GTSNPN, CDR2 SVGIG (reference sequence). The CDR3 DNA sequence: TGTGCCTTCCATAGCAGCGAGACCCAGTACTTC. Translation: CAFHSSETQYF.

This chain joins TRBV6-5 and TRBJ2-3, with D maybe TRBD2 (7 bases). V dropped 7 bases and J dropped 6 bases, with 20 bases sitting between them. Germline V gene data show CDR1 as MNHEY and CDR2 as SVGAGI. The CDR3 is made up of 15 amino acids. This chain's CDR3 is CASISGTQSADTQYF. CDR3 bases: TGTGCCAGCATCAGCGGGACACAAAGCGCCGATACGCAGTATTTT.

This clone appeared a single time. V usage is TRBV7-2 and J usage is TRBJ2-5; 9 bases align to TRBD2. CDR3 length: 16 amino acids. Trimming took 3 bases from V and 1 from J; bases not matched to a gene: 6. Looked up from germline, CDR1 is SGHTA and CDR2 is FQGNSA. The CDR3 region has the DNA TGTGCCAGCAGCTTTGTAGCGGGGGATCCCCAAGAGACCCAGTACTTC. Protein: CASSFVAGDPQETQYF.

The chain links TRBV9 to TRBJ1-5, with 8 bases aligning to TRBD1. V was pared by 4 bases and J by 1 base, with 4 bases of the junction left unmatched. Germline assignment: CDR1 SGDLS and CDR2 YYNGEE. The CDR3 extends over 15 amino acids. In nucleotides, the CDR3 is TGTGCCAGCAGCTCCCGGGACAGGAGCAATCAGCCCCAGCATTTT. Protein sequence: CASSSRDRSNQPQHF.

The rearrangement uses TRBV5-1 and TRBJ1-6; 7 bases are shared with TRBD1. The CDR3 spans 14 residues. The V gene's germline CDR1 is SGHRS and CDR2 YFSETQ. V was clipped by 4 bases and J by 10 bases; unmatched bases: 8. CDR3 DNA sequence: TGCGCCAGCAGCGATTCAACAGGGGAGTCACCCCTCCACTTT. Translated: CASSDSTGESPLHF.

This clone has just a few counts. CDR3 sequence: CAWSGGPGQGSQPQHF. DNA of the CDR3: TGTGCCTGGAGTGGAGGCCCGGGACAGGGTAGTCAGCCCCAGCATTTT. The rearrangement uses TRBV30 and TRBJ1-5; 9 bases match TRBD1. Looked up from germline, CDR1 is GTSNPN and CDR2 is SVGIG (reference sequence). The CDR3 contains 16 residues. Trimming cost V 1 base and J 6 bases; bases outside gene matches: 10. Full variable domain (remainder filled in from reference TRBV30 and TRBJ1-5): SQTIHQWPATLVQPVGSPLSLECTVEGTSNPNLYWYRQAAGRGLQLLFYSVGIGQISSEVPQNLSASRPQDRQFILSSKKLLLSDSGFYLCAWSGGPGQGSQPQHFGDGTRLSIL.

A single count supports this clone. The chain recombines TRBV19 with TRBJ1-6; D gene uncertain. From germline, CDR1 is LNHDA and CDR2 SQIVND (reference sequence). The germline V and J ends were trimmed by 5 bases and 8 bases, with 13 bases remaining between them. This CDR3 is built from 14 residues. The CDR3 region is CASSLQYMYSPLHF. The CDR3 nucleotides are TGTGCCAGTAGTTTACAGTACATGTATTCACCCCTCCACTTT. Combining the CDR3 with reference TRBV19 and TRBJ1-6 gives the whole variable domain DGGITQSPKYLFRKEGQNVTLSCEQNLNHDAMYWYRQDPGQGLRLIYYSQIVNDFQKGDIAEGYSVSREKKESFPLTVTSAQKNPTAFYLCASSLQYMYSPLHFGNGTRLTVT.

This clone appeared once. The chain links TRBV18 to TRBJ1-4, with TRBD1 as a possible D gene (6 bases). The ends were cut back, 8 bases at V and 7 bases at J, with 14 bases in the middle. The CDR3 extends over 13 amino acids. CDR1 and CDR2 (germline): KGHSH, LQKENI. Here the CDR3 DNA reads TGTGCCAGCACAACAGGGAAGGGTGAAAAACTGTTTTTT. It codes for CASTTGKGEKLFF.

The chain is built from TRBV7-9 and TRBJ2-1, with 13 bases matching TRBD2. Germline loops: CDR1 SEHNR, CDR2 FQNEAQ (reference sequence). With 5 bases clipped from V and 3 bases from J, the junction kept 10 bases outside the gene matches. The CDR3 has 18 amino acids. CDR3 protein: CASSPPGLAGANYNEQFF. As DNA, the CDR3 is TGTGCCAGCAGCCCTCCTGGACTAGCGGGGGCCAACTACAATGAGCAGTTCTTC.

The J gene is TRBJ2-7, the V gene TRBV7-2; 8 bases are a match to TRBD1. The CDR3 contains 15 residues. CDR1 and CDR2 from the germline V gene are SGHTA and FQGNSA. V was pared by 5 bases and J by 1 base, with 7 bases of the junction left unmatched. The CDR3 here is CASSTGQGGSYEQYF. The CDR3 bases are TGTGCCAGCAGCACAGGACAGGGAGGATCCTACGAGCAGTACTTC. Variable domain in full (rest from reference TRBV7-2 and TRBJ2-7): GAGVSQSPSNKVTEKGKDVELRCDPISGHTALYWYRQSLGQGLEFLIYFQGNSAPDKSGLPSDRFSAERTGGSVSTLTIQRTQQEDSAVYLCASSTGQGGSYEQYFGPGTRLTVT.

The chain carries TRBV19 and TRBJ1-2, with 7 nucleotides matching TRBD1. Trimming took 1 base from V and 4 from J; bases not matched to a gene: 9. CDR1 is LNHDA and CDR2 is SQIVND in the germline V gene (reference sequence). There are 16 residues in the CDR3. CDR3 in DNA: TGTGCCAGTAGTATAGCCCCGGGACAGAACACCTATGGCTACACCTTC. Its translation: CASSIAPGQNTYGYTF.

This chain uses TRBV7-9 with TRBJ2-3; 9 nucleotides match TRBD2. Germline loops: CDR1 SEHNR, CDR2 FQNEAQ (reference sequence). J gave up 5 bases and V 8 bases, and 11 bases lay outside the gene matches. CDR3 length: 15 residues. The CDR3 loop is CASDAGGRRGDTQYF. CDR3 DNA: TGTGCCAGCGATGCGGGGGGGCGCCGTGGAGATACGCAGTATTTT.

This chain joins TRBV10-1 and TRBJ2-7, with D perhaps TRBD1 (6 bases). CDR1 and CDR2 from the germline V gene are WNHNN and SYGVQD (reference sequence). V was trimmed by 10 bases and J by 9 bases, leaving 22 bases between them. The CDR3 spans 13 residues. CDR3 residues: CANRALRTAMQYF. CDR3 nucleotide sequence: TGCGCCAACCGCGCCCTTCGGACAGCAATGCAGTACTTC.

The chain links TRBV7-9 to TRBJ2-7; 7 bases agree with TRBD1. J gave up 0 bases and V 3 bases, and 5 bases lay outside the gene matches. Germline V gene data show CDR1 as SEHNR and CDR2 as FQNEAQ (reference sequence). The CDR3 has 15 residues. CDR3 sequence: CASSFAGGSSYEQYF. The DNA for the CDR3 is TGTGCCAGCAGCTTCGCAGGGGGTAGCTCCTACGAGCAGTACTTC.